Reported below is one T cell receptor beta chain. The CDR3 runs to 18 residues. Germline V gene lookup returns CDR1 LNHDA and CDR2 SQIVND (reference sequence). Between the trimmed V and J ends, which lost 5 bases and 8 bases, there was a span of 25 bases. These data belong to a study of blood T cell repertoires in COVID-19. Some clones are missing from TCRdb's copy, which holds only in-frame ones; the method was immunoSEQ multiplex PCR. Of more than 200,000 clones in the sample, more than 65% are singletons; the top ten hold roughly 7.9%. The chain carries TRBV19 and TRBJ1-6; a weak D match, TRBD1 (5 bases). This sequence originates from a woman older than 75 with acute or convalescent COVID-19. Sequenced sample: peripheral blood. CDR3 sequence (DNA): TGTGCCAGTAGTTCGACAGAAGGTTACACGGTTCAGGATTCACCCCTCCACTTT. This translates into CASSSTEGYTVQDSPLHF.